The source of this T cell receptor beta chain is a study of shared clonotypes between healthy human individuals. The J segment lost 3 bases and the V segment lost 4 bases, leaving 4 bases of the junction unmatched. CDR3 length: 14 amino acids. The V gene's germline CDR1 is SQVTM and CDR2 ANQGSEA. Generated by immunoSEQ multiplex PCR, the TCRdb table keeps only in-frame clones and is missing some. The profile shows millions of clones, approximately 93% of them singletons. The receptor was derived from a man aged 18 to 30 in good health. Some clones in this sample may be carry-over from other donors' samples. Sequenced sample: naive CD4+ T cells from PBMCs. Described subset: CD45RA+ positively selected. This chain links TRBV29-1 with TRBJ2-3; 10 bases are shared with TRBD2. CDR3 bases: TGCAGCGTTGCAGCGGGAGGGAGGACAGATACGCAGTATTTT. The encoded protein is CSVAAGGRTDTQYF.